This TCR beta chain was observed in a study of T-cell memory formation after mild COVID-19. Overall study: TCR clustering was largely donor specific. Overall study results and limits: Those CD4+ clones that contracted were mainly in CM and EM (CD8+ ones in EMRA). A balance of CD4 and CD8 characterized clones contracting day 15 to 85, whereas later expanders leaned CD4+.

Using constant-segment primers, 5'RACE produced TCR alpha and TCR beta cDNA libraries carrying sample barcodes and UMIs. MiXCR, applied by TCRdb to the 5' RACE reads, yields one record per CDR3 protein. This table holds under 300,000 distinct CDR3 sequences, 8.2% found once. The CDR3 consists of 13 residues. Trimming took off 1 base at V and 7 bases at J, with 11 bases between the two ends. A word on this clonotype: Its antigen is not known.

The sequenced sample was PBMCs or a T cell subset sorted from them (not recorded which). This TCR was sampled from a man between 18 and 29 years old who had mild COVID-19 (a few samples of this study predate the infection). Cell type and time point are not known. This sequence joins TRBV12-3 or TRBV12-4 and TRBJ2-7; D remains ambiguous. The CDR3 nucleotides are TGTGCCAGCAGTTTAGGGCGAGCGTGGGAGCAGTACTTC. Protein: CASSLGRAWEQYF.